This TCR beta chain was sequenced in a study of cytomegalovirus exposure and HLA in healthy donors. Study-level findings and limits: When analyzed later, a missense DCLRE1C variant was found to be linked to TCR beta V- and J-gene trimming. Accurate predictions that matched the HLA-A and HLA-B alleles of most subjects were reportedly made from TCR beta sequences. Reportedly, cytomegalovirus status was diagnosed with high sensitivity and specificity.

Unmatched junction bases numbered 8, after V lost 7 bases and J lost 4 bases. The CDR3 runs to 14 residues. Per the germline V gene, CDR1 is LNHDA and CDR2 is SQIVND (reference sequence). PCR involved 60 Vbeta and 13 Jbeta primers. Sequencing was performed with immunoSEQ multiplex PCR; in TCRdb, only in-frame clones are kept and a portion is missing. The table lists approximately 75,000 clones, 84% of them singletons. About this clone: Its specificity is not known.

Source material: PBMCs. The chain is built from TRBV19 and TRBJ2-5, with 8 bases lining up with TRBD1. The origin of this receptor is a man between 65 and 85 years old in good health and CMV-seropositive. The CDR3 coding sequence is TGTGCCAGTAAACATAGGACAGGGTCAGAGACCCAGTACTTC. Its protein is CASKHRTGSETQYF.